This T cell receptor beta chain was profiled in a study of shared clonotypes between healthy human individuals. Findings and caveats of the study: Generally, estimated richness proved larger in naive subsets than it did in memory subsets. Limitation of the genetic and exposure-history diversity represented came from the few donors.

About this clone itself: Its target is unknown.

The CDR3 consists of 14 residues. CDR1 and CDR2 from the germline V gene are SSHAT and FNYEAQ (reference sequence). Using immunoSEQ multiplex PCR, the repertoire was profiled, and TCRdb retains in-frame clones only, with some absent. The table shows about 2.3 million clones, with approximately 95% occurring only once. The rearrangement uses TRBV7-7 and TRBJ2-5; D perhaps matches TRBD1 (5 bases). The tail of the sequence fits TRBJ2-7 better, so the J call may be wrong. The sequence derives from a man younger than 35 in good health. Some clones in this sample may be carry-over from other donors' samples. The source material was naive CD4+ T cells from PBMCs. The subset was: CD45RA+ positively selected. CDR3 sequence reads: CASSLGSGKGEQYF. Here the CDR3 DNA reads TGTGCCAGCAGCTTAGGCTCAGGGAAGGGCGAGCAGTACTTC.